The 27 T cell receptor beta chains below were found in one sample sequenced in a study of patients and donors after allogeneic stem cell transplantation. MiXCR was run by TCRdb on the RT-PCR reads, yielding one entry per CDR3 protein. The repertoire holds about 230,000 distinct CDR3 sequences, with 13% to 15% as singletons. Sequencing was carried out using blood, either unsorted or a sorted T cell fraction (not recorded which). The receptor source for this set is a human donor who was either an allogeneic HSCT recipient or a stem cell or donor lymphocyte infusion donor (not recorded which). It is not recorded whose cells these are; they may come from a transplant donor.

This clonotype was recorded at least ten times. The rearrangement joins TRBV5-1 to TRBJ2-5; 8 bases are shared with TRBD1. Germline-derived CDR1 and CDR2 are SGHRS and YFSETQ. This CDR3 region has 16 residues. The V segment lost 2 bases and the J segment 4 bases; nucleotides outside the gene matches: 10. The CDR3 protein is CASSLLPGRGLETQYF. The CDR3 DNA is TGCGCCAGCAGCTTATTGCCTGGCAGGGGGCTAGAGACCCAGTACTTC.

This clonotype came up a few times. V gene TRBV9 combines with J gene TRBJ2-4; 14 nucleotides align to TRBD2. The J segment lost 0 bases and the V segment lost 0 bases, leaving 2 bases of the junction unmatched. This CDR3 is built from 18 residues. The germline gives CDR1 SGDLS, CDR2 YYNGEE. The CDR3 DNA follows: TGTGCCAGCAGCGTAGGGACTAGCGGGGGGCTAGCCAAAAACATTCAGTACTTC. It yields the protein CASSVGTSGGLAKNIQYF.

This clonotype was counted at least ten times. This chain uses TRBV2 with TRBJ2-1; D may correspond to TRBD1 or TRBD2 (6 bases each). Germline CDR1 SNHLY, CDR2 FYNNEI. Trimming removed 5 bases at V and 10 bases at J, with 15 bases between. The CDR3 extends over 13 amino acids. The DNA of the CDR3 is TGTGCCAGCAGTAGCGGAGGGGGGTGGGAGCAGTTCTTC. It yields the protein CASSSGGGWEQFF.

J is TRBJ2-3 and V is TRBV6-2 or TRBV6-3, with TRBD1 identical over 9 bases. V was pared by 2 bases and J by 4 bases, with 7 bases of the junction left unmatched. The CDR3 is 16 amino acids. The germline V gene encodes CDR1 MNHEY and CDR2 SVGEGT. CDR3 residues: CASSYPQGARADTQYF. The CDR3 DNA follows: TGTGCCAGCAGTTACCCACAGGGGGCGCGGGCAGATACGCAGTATTTT.

This clonotype has a handful of counts. The chain couples TRBV24-1 to TRBJ2-1; D may be TRBD1 or TRBD2 (5 bases each). CDR3 length equals 16 residues. CDR1 KGHDR and CDR2 SFDVKD come from the germline V gene. V shed 4 bases and J shed 3 bases, with 15 bases lying between them. The CDR3 coding sequence is TGTGCCACCAGTGACCCCACCGGGACGGACTACAATGAGCAGTTCTTC. Protein product: CATSDPTGTDYNEQFF.

This clonotype was seen many times. The chain carries TRBV7-9 and TRBJ2-2; 7 positions match TRBD1. Germline assignment: CDR1 SEHNR and CDR2 FQNEAQ (reference sequence). V lost 5 bases to trimming and J lost 6 bases; unmatched junction nucleotides: 9. This CDR3 contains 15 residues. CDR3: CASSPKTGRAGELFF. The CDR3 DNA is TGTGCCAGCAGCCCGAAGACAGGGCGGGCCGGGGAGCTGTTTTTT.

This clonotype was seen repeatedly, ten times or more. V is TRBV5-1 and J is TRBJ2-2; D call uncertain. CDR1 and CDR2 (germline): SGHRS, YFSETQ. CDR3 size: 15 residues. The V and J ends lost 1 base and 6 bases respectively, with 13 bases between them. The CDR3 DNA reads TGCGCCAGCAGCTTGTTTGAACCGACGTCCGGGGAGCTGTTTTTT. This encodes CASSLFEPTSGELFF.

This clonotype turned up a few times. This sequence joins TRBV25-1 and TRBJ1-4; D is ambiguous. The CDR3 contains 14 residues. The germline CDR1 and CDR2 sequences are MGHDK and SYGVNS. Trimming removed 3 bases from V and 5 bases from J, with 10 bases in between. CDR3 nucleotide sequence: TGTGCCAGCAGTGAGGGTCACGCAAATGAAAAACTGTTTTTT. Its protein is CASSEGHANEKLFF.

The chain combines TRBV29-1 with TRBJ1-4, with D hard to call. CDR1 is SQVTM and CDR2 is ANQGSEA in the germline V gene. The CDR3 extends over 12 amino acids. Trimming cost V 2 bases and J 8 bases, with 9 bases left between them. The CDR3 spells CSVEPSTEKLFF. As DNA, the CDR3 is TGCAGCGTTGAACCCTCAACCGAAAAACTGTTTTTT. Full variable domain (rest looked up from reference TRBV29-1 and TRBJ1-4): SAVISQKPSRDICQRGTSLTIQCQVDSQVTMMFWYRQQPGQSLTLIATANQGSEATYESGFVIDKFPISRPNLTFSTLTVSNMSPEDSSIYLCSVEPSTEKLFFGSGTQLSVL.

This rearrangement joins TRBV3-1 to TRBJ2-7; 9 nucleotides agree with TRBD1. The germline CDR1 and CDR2 sequences are LGHDT and YNNKEL (reference sequence). The V segment lost 4 bases and the J segment 6 bases; nucleotides outside the gene matches: 7. The CDR3 is 14 amino acids. The CDR3, as DNA: TGTGCCAGCAGCCTACGGACAGGGGCGGTCGAGCAGTACTTC. It encodes CASSLRTGAVEQYF.

This chain uses TRBV11-2 with TRBJ2-3; 9 bases are shared with TRBD1. Losses at the gene ends were 3 bases for V and 4 bases for J; bases not matched to a gene: 2. Germline assignment: CDR1 SGHAT and CDR2 FQNNGV. The CDR3 spans 14 residues. CDR3 nucleotides: TGTGCCAGCAGCTTGGACAGGGGCCCAGATACGCAGTATTTT. Encoded protein: CASSLDRGPDTQYF.

In this sample, this clonotype turned up a few times. V is TRBV25-1 and J is TRBJ1-3; D possibly corresponds to TRBD1 (5 bases). Trimming removed 3 bases at V and 1 base at J, with 13 bases between. The CDR3 length is 16 residues. Germline CDR1 reads MGHDK; CDR2 reads SYGVNS. The CDR3 DNA is TGTGCCAGCAGTGATAGGGCAGGACATTCTGGAAACACCATATATTTT. Protein: CASSDRAGHSGNTIYF.

This clonotype was seen many times. This chain uses TRBV5-1 with TRBJ1-4; maybe TRBD1 (5 bases). V was clipped by 5 bases and J by 5 bases, with 13 bases between them. Germline V lookup: CDR1 SGHRS, CDR2 YFSETQ. The CDR3 is 14 amino acids. CDR3 nucleotide sequence: TGCGCCAGCAGGCCCGGCGGGGCAAATGAAAAACTGTTTTTT. It is translated as CASRPGGANEKLFF.

The V and J genes are TRBV7-9 and TRBJ2-3, with TRBD2 matching 8 bases. The germline V gene has CDR1 SEHNR and CDR2 FQNEAQ (reference sequence). The CDR3 consists of 16 residues. V dropped 3 bases and J dropped 2; count of bases not matched to a gene: 7. The CDR3 nucleotides read TGTGCCAGCAGCTTTTTGAGCGGGGGCTACACAGATACGCAGTATTTT. This codes for CASSFLSGGYTDTQYF.

The chain uses TRBV2 and TRBJ1-1; D gene uncertain. CDR3 length: 14 residues. Germline lookup yields CDR1 SNHLY and CDR2 FYNNEI. Deletions cut 5 bases from V and 0 bases from J, with 10 bases between. The CDR3 here is CASSQQLMNTEAFF. The CDR3 bases are TGTGCCAGCAGTCAACAGCTAATGAACACTGAAGCTTTCTTT.

The CDR3 protein is CASSYANSPLHF. The CDR3 coding sequence is TGTGCCAGTAGTTATGCGAATTCACCCCTCCACTTT. This chain uses TRBV19 with TRBJ1-6; D is unclear. Per the germline V gene, CDR1 is LNHDA and CDR2 is SQIVND (reference sequence). V was trimmed by 5 bases and J by 7 bases, leaving 6 bases between them. This CDR3 has 12 residues.

This clonotype was counted ten times or more. The junction departs from the called germline gene at one end, perhaps through a read error. The rearrangement uses TRBV28 and TRBJ2-1; 8 nucleotides agree with TRBD2. This CDR3 comprises 13 residues. Germline V gene lookup returns CDR1 MDHEN and CDR2 SYDVKM. The CDR3 protein is CASSVGGDFGSYF. The CDR3, as DNA: TGTGCCAGCAGTGTCGGGGGGGATTTCGGATCATACTTC.

Many counts were recorded for this clonotype. This chain connects TRBV12-3 or TRBV12-4 to TRBJ2-2, with D tentatively TRBD1 or TRBD2 (5 bases each). Trimming stripped 7 bases from V and 6 bases from J, with 21 bases between. The CDR3 sequence is 16 residues long. The CDR3 here is CASKAIHGAGAGELFF. The CDR3 coding sequence is TGTGCCAGCAAAGCAATTCACGGGGCCGGGGCCGGGGAGCTGTTTTTT.

This clonotype appeared many times. The gene calls are TRBV20-1 and TRBJ2-2; TRBD1 agrees at 8 bases. CDR1 DFQATT and CDR2 SNEGSKA come from the germline V gene (reference sequence). The CDR3 spans 15 residues. Trimming at V came to 5 bases and at J to 6 bases, leaving 11 bases not matched to a gene. The CDR3 DNA reads as TGCAGTGCTCCCTGGGCAGGGGGCGCGGCCGGGGAGCTGTTTTTT. Amino acids: CSAPWAGGAAGELFF.

This chain joins TRBV2 and TRBJ1-1; 7 bases fit TRBD1. The CDR3 covers 17 residues. CDR1 and CDR2 (germline): SNHLY, FYNNEI. Losses at the gene ends were 2 bases for V and 5 bases for J; bases not matched to a gene: 14. Written as DNA, the CDR3 is TGTGCCAGCAGTGAACTTTCGACAGGGATCTATTGGACTGAAGCTTTCTTT. Protein product: CASSELSTGIYWTEAFF. Based on the CDR3 plus reference TRBV2 and TRBJ1-1, the full variable domain is EPEVTQTPSHQVTQMGQEVILRCVPISNHLYFYWYRQILGQKVEFLVSFYNNEISEKSEIFDDQFSVERPDGSNFTLKIRSTKLEDSAMYFCASSELSTGIYWTEAFFGQGTRLTVV.

The chain combines TRBV3-1 with TRBJ1-4; D is unresolved. The CDR3 is made up of 15 amino acids. Germline loops: CDR1 LGHDT, CDR2 YNNKEL (reference sequence). V lost 2 bases and J lost 6, with 13 bases in between. The CDR3 loop is CASSQTDGFDEKLFF. The CDR3 nucleotides read TGTGCCAGCAGCCAAACGGACGGGTTTGATGAAAAACTGTTTTTT.

Many counts were recorded for this clonotype. The rearrangement uses TRBV6-5 and TRBJ2-6; 7 positions match TRBD2. The CDR3 length is 16 residues. Germline CDR1 is MNHEY and CDR2 is SVGAGI. J was trimmed by 0 bases and V by 4 bases; bases with no gene match: 3. CDR3 amino acids: CASSWEGLSGANVLTF. CDR3 coding DNA: TGTGCCAGCAGTTGGGAGGGCCTCTCTGGGGCCAACGTCCTGACTTTC.

This sequence joins TRBV11-2 and TRBJ1-6; perhaps TRBD1 as D (5 bases). The CDR3 is made up of 15 amino acids. Germline CDR1 reads SGHAT; CDR2 reads FQNNGV. The V and J ends lost 3 bases and 8 bases respectively, with 14 bases between them. CDR3 sequence reads: CASSFDSGIHSPLHF. The CDR3 region has the DNA TGTGCCAGCAGCTTTGACAGCGGTATTCATTCACCCCTCCACTTT.

The rearrangement links TRBV21-1 to TRBJ2-7. TRBV21-1 is classified as a pseudogene. The CDR3 spans 16 residues. CDR3 residues: CASSKAGESGSYEQYF. DNA of the CDR3: TGTGCCAGCAGCAAAGCTGGGGAATCGGGCTCCTACGAGCAGTACTTC.

This clonotype was detected a few times. The chain is built from TRBV27 and TRBJ2-6, with 7 bases that match TRBD1. The J segment lost 3 bases and the V segment lost 4 bases, leaving 9 bases of the junction unmatched. Per germline, CDR1 MNHEY and CDR2 SMNVEV (reference sequence). The length of the CDR3 is 17 residues. Here the CDR3 reads CASSYRVGGFGANVLTF. CDR3 bases: TGTGCCAGCAGTTACCGGGTAGGGGGCTTTGGGGCCAACGTCCTGACTTTC.

Many counts were recorded for this clonotype. The chain has TRBV10-3 and TRBJ2-1; 9 bases align to TRBD1. Germline loops: CDR1 ENHRY, CDR2 SYGVKD. The trim removed 4 bases at V and 7 bases at J, leaving 5 bases unmatched. CDR3 length equals 14 residues. CDR3 protein: CAISGTGGWNEQFF. CDR3 bases: TGTGCCATCAGTGGAACAGGGGGCTGGAATGAGCAGTTCTTC.

This chain joins TRBV9 and TRBJ1-2; the match to TRBD1 covers 11 bases. This CDR3 comprises 14 residues. CDR1 SGDLS and CDR2 YYNGEE come from the germline V gene. J was trimmed by 7 bases and V by 3 bases; bases with no gene match: 5. Here the CDR3 reads CASSARDRGAGYTF. CDR3 DNA: TGTGCCAGCAGCGCCCGGGACAGGGGGGCTGGCTACACCTTC. Full variable domain (missing parts from reference TRBV9 and TRBJ1-2): DSGVTQTPKHLITATGQRVTLRCSPRSGDLSVYWYQQSLDQGLQFLIQYYNGEERAKGNILERFSAQQFPDLHSELNLSSLELGDSALYFCASSARDRGAGYTFGSGTRLTVV.